This record looks at one T cell receptor beta chain sequence and its context. J was trimmed by 5 bases and V by 0 bases; bases with no gene match: 4. In germline, CDR1 is SGHTS, CDR2 YDEGEE. The CDR3 is 16 residues long. The record originates from a study of Ad26.COV2.S vaccination and SARS-CoV-2 variants. Treatment meaning: some 19 received Ad26.COV2.S at low or high dose, single or two shots; 5 received placebo; per-sample allocation not given. Repertoires come from day 63 after the first vaccine or placebo injection. Clones were sequenced by immunoSEQ multiplex PCR, and TCRdb holds only the in-frame ones, with some missing. The repertoire holds hundreds of thousands of clones, with roughly 90% as singletons.

This receptor was taken from a person between 18 and 65 years old who received the Ad26.COV2.S COVID-19 vaccine or a placebo. The sample was peripheral blood, taken in a trial of Ad26.COV2.S vaccine versus placebo. The chain is built from TRBV5-8 and TRBJ1-6, with 8 positions matching TRBD1. DNA of the CDR3: TGTGCCAGCAGCTTGGTTGACAGGGGCGATAATTCACCCCTCCACTTT. It specifies CASSLVDRGDNSPLHF.